Shown below are 8 T cell receptor beta chains from a single sample sequenced in a study of blood T cell repertoires in COVID-19. Clones were sequenced by immunoSEQ multiplex PCR, and TCRdb holds only the in-frame ones, with some missing. This sample carries roughly 230,000 clones, roughly 86% of them seen once, and the ten largest clones take around 3.7%. The sequencing sample was made of PBMCs or T cells enriched from blood (not recorded which). These receptors originate from a woman younger than 45 with acute COVID-19.

V and J are TRBV4-1 and TRBJ1-1; 9 nucleotides match TRBD1. V gave up 0 bases and J gave up 4 bases; unmatched junction bases: 6. Germline CDR1 is MGHRA and CDR2 is YSYEKL. This CDR3 comprises 16 residues. In nucleotides, the CDR3 is TGCGCCAGCAGCCAAGAGCTACAGGGGGCGGGCACTGAAGCTTTCTTT. Encoded protein: CASSQELQGAGTEAFF.

The rearrangement uses TRBV30 and TRBJ1-1; D ambiguous. This CDR3 is 13 amino acids long. Germline lookup yields CDR1 GTSNPN and CDR2 SVGIG (reference sequence). The germline V and J ends were trimmed by 2 bases and 4 bases, with 11 bases remaining between them. CDR3 residues: CAWSFPPGTEAFF. Here the CDR3 DNA reads TGTGCCTGGAGTTTTCCCCCGGGCACTGAAGCTTTCTTT.

This chain connects TRBV30 to TRBJ1-4; D might be TRBD1 (6 bases). This CDR3 contains 15 residues. Germline CDR1 GTSNPN, CDR2 SVGIG (reference sequence). Between the trimmed V and J ends, which lost 3 bases and 7 bases, there was a span of 18 bases. In DNA, the CDR3 is TGTGCCTGGAGGGGGGGGGCAGGGCGAAGTGAAAAACTGTTTTTT. Amino acids: CAWRGGAGRSEKLFF.

The chain recombines TRBV4-3 with TRBJ2-5, with D perhaps TRBD2 (6 bases). The CDR3 contains 15 residues. Per germline, CDR1 LGHNA and CDR2 YSLEER. Deletions cut 0 bases from V and 0 bases from J, with 8 bases between. The CDR3 DNA reads TGCGCCAGCAGCCAAGAGGGCGGGAACCAAGAGACCCAGTACTTC. It encodes CASSQEGGNQETQYF.

This clone was counted once. V gene TRBV2 combines with J gene TRBJ1-2; D is possibly TRBD1 (5 bases). Trimming removed 11 bases from V and 5 bases from J, with 21 bases in between. The CDR3 extends over 14 amino acids. The germline V gene encodes CDR1 SNHLY and CDR2 FYNNEI. This chain's CDR3 is CASLGGRRRYGYTF. The CDR3 nucleotides read TGTGCCTCTCTGGGGGGGAGGCGAAGGTATGGCTACACCTTC.

The chain couples TRBV7-9 to TRBJ1-1; TRBD1 matches at 9 bases. This CDR3 has 15 amino acids. The V gene's germline CDR1 is SEHNR and CDR2 FQNEAQ (reference sequence). V dropped 3 bases and J dropped 3; count of bases not matched to a gene: 5. The CDR3 sequence is CASSFGDRVYTEAFF. The CDR3 bases are TGTGCCAGCAGCTTCGGGGACAGGGTATACACTGAAGCTTTCTTT.

J is TRBJ2-3 and V is TRBV19; unclear D gene. V gave up 5 bases and J gave up 2 bases, with 8 bases separating them. Germline V gives CDR1 LNHDA, CDR2 SQIVND (reference sequence). The CDR3 covers 13 residues. CDR3 nucleotides: TGTGCCAGTAGTCTAACCAACACAGATACGCAGTATTTT. Residues: CASSLTNTDTQYF.

The chain is built from TRBV19 and TRBJ1-1; no reliable D call. This CDR3 is built from 14 residues. Germline assignment: CDR1 LNHDA and CDR2 SQIVND (reference sequence). Deletions cut 0 bases from V and 4 bases from J, with 9 bases between. The CDR3 bases are TGTGCCAGTAGTATAGACAGGATGGGCACTGAAGCTTTCTTT. Translated, it gives CASSIDRMGTEAFF.